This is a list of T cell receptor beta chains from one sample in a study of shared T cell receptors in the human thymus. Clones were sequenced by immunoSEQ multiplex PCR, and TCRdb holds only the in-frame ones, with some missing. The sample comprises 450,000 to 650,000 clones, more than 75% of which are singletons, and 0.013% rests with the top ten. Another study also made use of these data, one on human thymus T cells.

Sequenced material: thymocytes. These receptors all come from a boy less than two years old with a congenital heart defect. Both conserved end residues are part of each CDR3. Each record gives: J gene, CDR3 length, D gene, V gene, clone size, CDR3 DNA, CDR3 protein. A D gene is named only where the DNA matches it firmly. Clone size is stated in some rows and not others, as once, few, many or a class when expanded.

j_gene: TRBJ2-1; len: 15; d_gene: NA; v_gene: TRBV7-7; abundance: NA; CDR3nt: TGTGCCAGCAGCTCACTTAGCGGTTCCTACAATGAGCAGTTCTTC; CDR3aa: CASSSLSGSYNEQFF
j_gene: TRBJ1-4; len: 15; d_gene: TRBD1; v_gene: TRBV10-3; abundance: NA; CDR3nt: TGTGCCATCATCAAGGGGGACAGTCATAACGAAAAACTGTTTTTT; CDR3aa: CAIIKGDSHNEKLFF
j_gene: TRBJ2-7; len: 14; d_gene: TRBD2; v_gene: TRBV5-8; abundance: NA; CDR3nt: TGTGCCAGCAGCGACGTCGCGGGAGACTGGCGGCAGTACTTC; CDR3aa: CASSDVAGDWRQYF
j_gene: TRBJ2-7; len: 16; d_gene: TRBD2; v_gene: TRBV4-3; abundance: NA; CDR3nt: TGCGCCAGCAGCCCCTTTCTGAGCGGGAGGATCTACGAGCAGTACTTC; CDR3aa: CASSPFLSGRIYEQYF
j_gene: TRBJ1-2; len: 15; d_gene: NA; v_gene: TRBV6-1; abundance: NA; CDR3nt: TGTGCCAGCAGTGAAGTGGGGCGGGGTAACTATGGCTACACCTTC; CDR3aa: CASSEVGRGNYGYTF
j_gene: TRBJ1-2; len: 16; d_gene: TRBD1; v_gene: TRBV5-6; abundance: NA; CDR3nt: TGTGCCAGCAGCTCACCTCCGGGACAGGCATACTATGGCTACACCTTC; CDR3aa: CASSSPPGQAYYGYTF
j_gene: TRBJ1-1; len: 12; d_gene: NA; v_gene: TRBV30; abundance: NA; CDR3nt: TGTGCCTGGAGTGGTACGAGGACTGAAGCTTTCTTT; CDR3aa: CAWSGTRTEAFF
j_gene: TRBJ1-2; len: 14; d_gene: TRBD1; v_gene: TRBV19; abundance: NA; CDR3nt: TGTGCCAGTAGGCACAGGGGCCTTAACTATGGCTACACCTTC; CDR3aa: CASRHRGLNYGYTF
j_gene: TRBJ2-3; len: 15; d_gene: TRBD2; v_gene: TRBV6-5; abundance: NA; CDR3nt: TGTGCCAGCAGTTACGCGGGAGGGAGCACAGATACGCAGTATTTT; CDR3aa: CASSYAGGSTDTQYF
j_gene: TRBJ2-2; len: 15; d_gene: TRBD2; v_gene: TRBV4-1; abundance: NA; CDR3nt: TGCGCCAGCAGTGCGGGAGGGCCGGGCACCGGGGAGCTGTTTTTT; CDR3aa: CASSAGGPGTGELFF
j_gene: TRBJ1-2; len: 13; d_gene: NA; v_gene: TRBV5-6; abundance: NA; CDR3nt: TGTGCCAGCAGCATCGGGACATGGAATGGCTACACCTTC; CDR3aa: CASSIGTWNGYTF
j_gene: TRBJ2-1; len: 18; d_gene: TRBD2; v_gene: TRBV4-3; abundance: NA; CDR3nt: TGCGCCAGCAGCCAAGGTAGCGGTCTAGCGGGTCCCTACAATGAGCAGTTCTTC; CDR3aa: CASSQGSGLAGPYNEQFF
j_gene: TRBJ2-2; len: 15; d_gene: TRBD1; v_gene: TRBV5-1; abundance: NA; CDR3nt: TGCGCCAGCAGCTTGGAGGCAGGGGGCACCGGGGAGCTGTTTTTT; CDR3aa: CASSLEAGGTGELFF
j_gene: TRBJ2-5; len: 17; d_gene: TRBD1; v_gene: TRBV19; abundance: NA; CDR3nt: TGTGCCAGTAGTCTTAGGGGGGGACAGGGGGTCCAAGAGACCCAGTACTTC; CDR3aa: CASSLRGGQGVQETQYF
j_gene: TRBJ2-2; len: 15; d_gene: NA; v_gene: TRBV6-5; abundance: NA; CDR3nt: TGTGCCAGCACCCCGGGGACTCCACGAACCGGGGAGCTGTTTTTT; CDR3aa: CASTPGTPRTGELFF
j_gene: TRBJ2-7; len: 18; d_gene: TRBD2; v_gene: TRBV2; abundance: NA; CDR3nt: TGTGCCAGCAGTGAAGCGGAGCAAGTTAGCGGGCCCTCCTACGAGCAGTACTTC; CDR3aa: CASSEAEQVSGPSYEQYF
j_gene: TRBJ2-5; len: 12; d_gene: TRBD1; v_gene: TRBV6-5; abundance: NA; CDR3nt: TGTAAGACAGGGAAGGATCAAGAGACCCAGTACTTC; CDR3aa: CKTGKDQETQYF
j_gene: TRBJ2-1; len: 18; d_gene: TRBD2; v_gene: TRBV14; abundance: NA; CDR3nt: TGTGCCAGCAGCCAACCACTGGAAGCGGGAGTAGTCCCCTATGAGCAGTTCTTC; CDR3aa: CASSQPLEAGVVPYEQFF
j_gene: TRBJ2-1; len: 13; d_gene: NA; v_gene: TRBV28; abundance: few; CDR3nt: TGTGCCAGCAGTCCCCGAGTCCCCAATGAGCAGTTCTTC; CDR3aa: CASSPRVPNEQFF
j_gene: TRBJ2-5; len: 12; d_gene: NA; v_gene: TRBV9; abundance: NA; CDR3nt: TGTGCCAGCAGCAGCCCAACCGCGACCCAGTACTTC; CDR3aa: CASSSPTATQYF
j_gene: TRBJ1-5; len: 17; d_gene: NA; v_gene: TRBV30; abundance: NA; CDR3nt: TGTGCCTGGAGTGCCCCACATCCTCAGGGAATGGATCAGCCCCAGCATTTT; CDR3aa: CAWSAPHPQGMDQPQHF
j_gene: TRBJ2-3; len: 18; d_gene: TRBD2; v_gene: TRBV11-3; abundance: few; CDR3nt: TGTGCCAGCAGCTTATGGACCCAGCGGGAGCGGAGCACAGATACGCAGTATTTT; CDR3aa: CASSLWTQRERSTDTQYF
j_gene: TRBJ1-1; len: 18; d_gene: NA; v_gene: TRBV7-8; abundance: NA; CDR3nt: TGTGCCAGCAGCAATAGCCCCCATAATTGGGGCGCCCACACTGAAGCTTTCTTT; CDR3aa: CASSNSPHNWGAHTEAFF
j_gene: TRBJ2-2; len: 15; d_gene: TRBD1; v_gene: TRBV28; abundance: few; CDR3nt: TGTGCCAGCAGTTTTCGGGACAGGGTTCCCGGGGAGCTGTTTTTT; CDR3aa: CASSFRDRVPGELFF
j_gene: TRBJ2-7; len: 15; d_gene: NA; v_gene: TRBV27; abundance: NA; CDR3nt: TGTGCCAGCAGTTTACGCGGGACCATCTCCTACGAGCAGTACTTC; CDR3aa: CASSLRGTISYEQYF
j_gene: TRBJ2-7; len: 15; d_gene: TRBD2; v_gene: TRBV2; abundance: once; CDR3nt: TGTGCCAGCAGGGTATCTAGCGGAGAACCCTACGAGCAGTACTTC; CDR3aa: CASRVSSGEPYEQYF
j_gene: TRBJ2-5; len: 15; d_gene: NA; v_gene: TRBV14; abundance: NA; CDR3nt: TGTGCCAGCAGCCAAGATCTCCTACCTCAAGAGACCCAGTACTTC; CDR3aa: CASSQDLLPQETQYF
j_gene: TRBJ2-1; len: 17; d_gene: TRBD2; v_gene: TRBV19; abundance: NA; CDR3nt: TGTGCCGTTAAGACTAGCGGGGAATACCCTGGGCACAATGAGCAGTTCTTC; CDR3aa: CAVKTSGEYPGHNEQFF
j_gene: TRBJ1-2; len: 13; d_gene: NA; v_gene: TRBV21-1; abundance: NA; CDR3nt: TGTGCCAGCAGCTCTCGGCCCCAGGGCGGCTACACCTTC; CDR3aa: CASSSRPQGGYTF
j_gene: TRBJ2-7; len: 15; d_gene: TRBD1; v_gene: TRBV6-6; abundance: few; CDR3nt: TGTGCCAGCAGGACCTTCGACAGGGGGAACTACGAGCAGTACTTC; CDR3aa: CASRTFDRGNYEQYF
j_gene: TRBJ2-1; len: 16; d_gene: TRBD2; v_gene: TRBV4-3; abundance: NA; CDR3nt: TGCGCCAGCAGCCAAGTACCCGGGGGGGCATACAATGAGCAGTTCTTC; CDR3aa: CASSQVPGGAYNEQFF
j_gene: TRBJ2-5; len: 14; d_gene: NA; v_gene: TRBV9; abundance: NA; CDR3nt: TGTGCCAGCAGCGTAGCTAAGGGAGAAGAGACCCAGTACTTC; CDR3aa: CASSVAKGEETQYF
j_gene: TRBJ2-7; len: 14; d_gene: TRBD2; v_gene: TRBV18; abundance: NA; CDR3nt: TGTGCCAGCTCACCGACTAGCGGGAGTGCCGAGCAGTACTTC; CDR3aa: CASSPTSGSAEQYF
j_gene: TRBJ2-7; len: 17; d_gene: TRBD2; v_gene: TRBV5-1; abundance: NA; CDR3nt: TGCGCCAGCAGCGCCCCGGGACTAGCGGGCTTCTCCTACGAGCAGTACTTC; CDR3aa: CASSAPGLAGFSYEQYF
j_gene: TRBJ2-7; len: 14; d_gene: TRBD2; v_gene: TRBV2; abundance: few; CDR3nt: TGTGCCAGTACCCTTAGCGGGAACTCCTACGAGCAGTACTTC; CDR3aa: CASTLSGNSYEQYF
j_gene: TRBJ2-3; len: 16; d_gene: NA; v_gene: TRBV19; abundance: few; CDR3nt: TGTGCCAGTAGTACTCTCGACAGGCCGCGAACAGATACGCAGTATTTT; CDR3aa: CASSTLDRPRTDTQYF
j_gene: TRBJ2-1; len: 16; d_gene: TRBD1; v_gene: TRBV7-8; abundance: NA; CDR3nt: TGTGCCAGCAGCACCCCCGGGACAGGGGTTCACAATGAGCAGTTCTTC; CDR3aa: CASSTPGTGVHNEQFF
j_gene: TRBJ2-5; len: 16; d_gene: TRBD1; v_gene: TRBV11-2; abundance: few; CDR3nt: TGTGCCAGCAGCTTAGGTGCTCCTACAGGGGGTGAGACCCAGTACTTC; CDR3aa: CASSLGAPTGGETQYF
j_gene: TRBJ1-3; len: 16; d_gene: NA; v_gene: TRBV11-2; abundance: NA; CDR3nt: TGTGCCAGCAGCCCAGGGACATTTTGCTCTGGAAACACCATATATTTT; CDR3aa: CASSPGTFCSGNTIYF
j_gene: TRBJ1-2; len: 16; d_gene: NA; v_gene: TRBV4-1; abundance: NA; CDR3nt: TGCGCCAGCAGCCGAGGAATCGGGACACCAGGCTATGGCTACACCTTC; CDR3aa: CASSRGIGTPGYGYTF
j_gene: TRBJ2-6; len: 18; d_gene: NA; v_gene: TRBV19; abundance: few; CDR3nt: TGTGCCAGTAGTGGTCAGGGGCCAAATAGCTCTGGGGCCAACGTCCTGACTTTC; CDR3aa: CASSGQGPNSSGANVLTF
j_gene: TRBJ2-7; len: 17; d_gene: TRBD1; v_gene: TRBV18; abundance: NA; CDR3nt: TGTGCCAGCTCGCCAGGGGCGATCGGACAGGTGATCTACGAGCAGTACTTC; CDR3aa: CASSPGAIGQVIYEQYF
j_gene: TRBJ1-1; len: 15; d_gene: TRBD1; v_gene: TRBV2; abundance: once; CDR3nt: TGTGCCAGGGCAACAGGGGGGGAAGTGAACACTGAAGCTTTCTTT; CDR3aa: CARATGGEVNTEAFF
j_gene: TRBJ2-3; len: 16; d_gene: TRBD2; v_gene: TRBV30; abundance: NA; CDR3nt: TGTGCCTGGAGTGACACCGGGACTAGAGTCACAGATACGCAGTATTTT; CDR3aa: CAWSDTGTRVTDTQYF
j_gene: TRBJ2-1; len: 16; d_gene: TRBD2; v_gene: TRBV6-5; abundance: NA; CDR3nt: TGTGCCAGCAGTTACGAAGGCGGGAGTCCCTACAATGAGCAGTTCTTC; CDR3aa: CASSYEGGSPYNEQFF
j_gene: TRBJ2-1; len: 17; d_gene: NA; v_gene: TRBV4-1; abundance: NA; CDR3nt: TGCGCCAGCAGCCAAGAAATCCAGGCGCCGACGTTCAATGAGCAGTTCTTC; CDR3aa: CASSQEIQAPTFNEQFF
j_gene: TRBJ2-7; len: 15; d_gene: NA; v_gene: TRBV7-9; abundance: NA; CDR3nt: TGTGCCAGCAGCACTAGACAGGGAGGCCCCTACGAGCAGTACTTC; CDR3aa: CASSTRQGGPYEQYF
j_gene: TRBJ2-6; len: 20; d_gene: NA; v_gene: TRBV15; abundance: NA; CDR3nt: TGTGCCACCAGCACCCCCCCGGGGGGCCACGATCCCCCTGGGGCCAACGTCCTGACTTTC; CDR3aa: CATSTPPGGHDPPGANVLTF
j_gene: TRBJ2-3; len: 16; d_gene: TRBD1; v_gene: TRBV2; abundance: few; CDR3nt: TGTGCCAGCAGTGAACACCAGGGGGCTAGCACAGATACGCAGTATTTT; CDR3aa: CASSEHQGASTDTQYF
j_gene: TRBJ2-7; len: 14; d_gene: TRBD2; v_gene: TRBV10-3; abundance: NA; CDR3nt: TGTGCCATCAGTGAGTCGGGGGGGTCGCGTGAGCAGTACTTC; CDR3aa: CAISESGGSREQYF
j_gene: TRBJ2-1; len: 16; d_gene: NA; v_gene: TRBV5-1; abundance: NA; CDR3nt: TGCGCCAGCAGAGGAGGAGCCGAAAGCTCCTACAATGAGCAGTTCTTC; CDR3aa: CASRGGAESSYNEQFF
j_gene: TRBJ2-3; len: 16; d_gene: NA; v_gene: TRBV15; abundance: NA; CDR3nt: TGTGCCACCAGCAGAGTTGGGGGACACCTCACAGATACGCAGTATTTT; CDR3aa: CATSRVGGHLTDTQYF
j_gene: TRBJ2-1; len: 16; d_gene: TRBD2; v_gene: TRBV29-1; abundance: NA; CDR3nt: TGCAGCGTTGAAAGGGGGCGGGAGGGCTCCTACAATGAGCAGTTCTTC; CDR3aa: CSVERGREGSYNEQFF
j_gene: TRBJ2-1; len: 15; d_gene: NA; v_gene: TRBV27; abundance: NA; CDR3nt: TGTGCCAGCAGTTTAGTTCCCGGGACAAACAATGAGCAGTTCTTC; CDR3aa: CASSLVPGTNNEQFF
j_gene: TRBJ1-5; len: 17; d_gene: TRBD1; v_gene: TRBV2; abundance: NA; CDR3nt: TGTGCCAGCAGTTCCCCCGACAGGGGCCATCTCCATCAGCCCCAGCATTTT; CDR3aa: CASSSPDRGHLHQPQHF
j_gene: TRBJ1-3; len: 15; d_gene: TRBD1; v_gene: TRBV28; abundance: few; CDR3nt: TGTGCCAGCAGCTATTTGACAGGGTCTGGAAACACCATATATTTT; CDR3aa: CASSYLTGSGNTIYF
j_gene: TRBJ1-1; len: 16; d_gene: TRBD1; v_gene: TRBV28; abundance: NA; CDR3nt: TGTGCCAGCAGACCCCGGACAGACAGGGGCGACACTGAAGCTTTCTTT; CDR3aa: CASRPRTDRGDTEAFF